A selection of T cell receptor beta chains follows, all from one sample in a study of control samples from healthy donors and cancer patients. TCRdb keeps only in-frame clones here, not all; method: immunoSEQ multiplex PCR. Of around 250,000 clones in the sample, roughly 82% are singletons; the top ten hold about an eighth. Material: PBMCs. Source of these receptors: a woman aged 55-70 years with lung cancer. Each CDR3 is given with its conserved first and last residue. The D gene is left open where the match is weak. The listing skips clone size in some rows; elsewhere it reads once, few, many or a size class.

j_gene	v_gene	len	abundance	d_gene	CDR3aa	CDR3nt
TRBJ1-5	TRBV4-1	15	once	NA	CASSQGGNSNQPQHF	TGCGCCAGCAGCCAAGGTGGTAATAGCAATCAGCCCCAGCATTTT
TRBJ2-7	TRBV5-1	15	NA	NA	CASSAQGRSSYEQYF	TGCGCCAGCAGCGCCCAGGGACGGAGCTCCTACGAGCAGTACTTC
TRBJ1-1	TRBV6-5	13	once	NA	CASSPTGNTEAFF	TGTGCCAGCAGCCCCACAGGGAACACTGAAGCTTTCTTT
TRBJ2-7	TRBV7-2	13	NA	NA	CASRQGISYEQYF	TGTGCCAGTAGGCAGGGAATCTCCTACGAGCAGTACTTC
TRBJ2-2	TRBV5-1	20	few	TRBD1	CASSLVGPGQGLMNTGELFF	TGCGCCAGCAGCTTGGTAGGACCGGGACAGGGGCTGATGAACACCGGGGAGCTGTTTTTT
TRBJ1-1	TRBV19	14	NA	NA	CASRWGLTNTEAFF	TGTGCCAGTAGGTGGGGGCTGACGAACACTGAAGCTTTCTTT
TRBJ1-4	TRBV9	15	once	NA	CASSRRSGWGEKLFF	TGTGCCAGCAGCCGACGTTCAGGATGGGGAGAAAAACTGTTTTTT
TRBJ1-1	TRBV28	15	NA	NA	CASSFAGPLNTEAFF	TGTGCCAGCAGTTTTGCAGGGCCCCTGAACACTGAAGCTTTCTTT
TRBJ1-1	TRBV9	13	NA	NA	CASSALGGTEAFF	TGTGCCAGCAGCGCCCTAGGGGGTACTGAAGCTTTCTTT
TRBJ2-5	TRBV5-4	13	NA	NA	CASSRWGQETQYF	TGTGCCAGCAGCCGTTGGGGCCAAGAGACCCAGTACTTC
TRBJ2-6	TRBV7-2	18	once	NA	CASSPRPGIFEGANVLTF	TGTGCCAGCAGCCCCCGACCAGGGATCTTTGAAGGGGCCAACGTCCTGACTTTC
TRBJ1-1	TRBV6-5	13	NA	TRBD1	CASIRQGAIEAFF	TGTGCCAGCATCCGACAGGGGGCAATTGAAGCTTTCTTT
TRBJ1-2	TRBV29-1	13	NA	TRBD1	CSVKRTGDYGYTF	TGCAGCGTTAAGAGGACAGGGGACTATGGCTACACCTTC